The 26 T cell receptor beta chains presented below share a single source sample, sequenced in a study of cytomegalovirus exposure and HLA in healthy donors. It was with 60 Vbeta and 13 Jbeta primers that the PCR ran. The repertoire was sequenced with immunoSEQ multiplex PCR; TCRdb's copy has only in-frame clones and lacks some. Of 120,000 to 150,000 clones listed, 70% to 75% are singletons. Source material: PBMCs. These receptor sequences come from a woman between 40 and 55 years old in good health and CMV-seronegative.

The chain recombines TRBV9 with TRBJ2-2; 7 nucleotides agree with TRBD1. The CDR3 is 17 residues long. Trimming cost V 2 bases and J 0 bases; bases outside gene matches: 7. Germline lookup yields CDR1 SGDLS and CDR2 YYNGEE. CDR3 amino acids: CASSVSPGQTNTGELFF. In DNA form, the CDR3 reads TGTGCCAGCAGCGTTAGCCCGGGACAGACGAACACCGGGGAGCTGTTTTTT.

The V call is TRBV5-8, the J call TRBJ1-1; D call uncertain. Trimming removed 0 bases at V and 7 bases at J, with 13 bases between. The CDR3 covers 14 residues. Germline-derived CDR1 and CDR2 are SGHTS and YDEGEE. The DNA of the CDR3 is TGTGCCAGCAGCTTGGAGCGTACCGAACTTGAAGCTTTCTTT. This encodes CASSLERTELEAFF. The full variable domain, in which reference TRBV5-8 and TRBJ1-1 provide the parts outside the CDR3, is EAGVTQSPTHLIKTRGQQATLRCSPISGHTSVYWYQQALGLGLQFLLWYDEGEERNRGNFPPRFSGRQFPNYSSELNVNALELEDSALYLCASSLERTELEAFFGQGTRLTVV.

The gene calls are TRBV6-5 and TRBJ2-3; 7 positions match TRBD1. CDR3 length equals 12 residues. From germline, CDR1 is MNHEY and CDR2 SVGAGI. After removal of 4 bases from V and 14 bases from J, the junction contained 9 bases not matched to a gene. The chain's CDR3 is CASSSRDRHWYF. The CDR3 bases are TGTGCCAGCAGTTCCCGGGACAGACATTGGTATTTT.

The chain is built from TRBV11-3 and TRBJ2-3; D perhaps matches TRBD2 (5 bases). Germline V gene data show CDR1 as SGHNT and CDR2 as YENEEA. V lost 5 bases and J 1 base, leaving 10 bases between the germline ends. The CDR3 has 14 residues. The CDR3 DNA follows: TGTGCCAGCAGCCCTTCGCGGGGCACAGATACGCAGTATTTT. Residues: CASSPSRGTDTQYF.

V usage is TRBV28 and J usage is TRBJ1-2; D might be TRBD1 (6 bases). This CDR3 spans 14 amino acids. Trimming took 1 base from V and 3 from J, leaving 9 bases between them. Germline values: CDR1 MDHEN, CDR2 SYDVKM. CDR3 sequence reads: CASSLFRGDYGYTF. In nucleotides, the CDR3 is TGTGCCAGCAGTTTATTCAGGGGCGACTATGGCTACACCTTC.

The chain has TRBV5-4 and TRBJ1-2, with D unresolved. This CDR3 contains 13 residues. Germline lookup yields CDR1 SGHNT and CDR2 YYREEE (reference sequence). The V and J ends lost 2 bases and 8 bases respectively, with 13 bases between them. Here the CDR3 DNA reads TGTGCCAGCAGCTTCGATTCGGGGAACGGCTACACCTTC. Residues: CASSFDSGNGYTF.

The chain links TRBV15 to TRBJ1-5; a possible D gene is TRBD1 (5 bases). CDR3 size: 15 residues. Trimming took 0 bases from V and 7 from J, leaving 13 bases between them. Germline V CDR1 and CDR2: LNHNV, YYDKDF (reference sequence). The CDR3 spells CATSRDRGNPQPQHF. DNA for the CDR3: TGTGCCACCAGCAGAGATCGGGGGAACCCACAGCCCCAGCATTTT.

This chain connects TRBV2 to TRBJ1-1, with D tentatively TRBD1 (6 bases). Germline V gene data show CDR1 as SNHLY and CDR2 as FYNNEI. The V end was cut by 6 bases, the J end by 2 bases, with 7 bases between. The CDR3 loop spans 12 amino acids. CDR3 protein: CASRQGNTEAFF. DNA for the CDR3: TGTGCCAGCAGACAGGGAAACACTGAAGCTTTCTTT.

V and J are TRBV6-1 and TRBJ1-3, with D possibly being TRBD1 (5 bases). CDR3 size: 14 residues. The germline gives CDR1 MNHNS, CDR2 SASEGT. V lost 6 bases to trimming and J lost 0 bases, with 9 bases between them. As DNA, the CDR3 is TGTGCCAGCAGCCCCAGGGACTCTGGAAACACCATATATTTT. Residues: CASSPRDSGNTIYF.

The chain joins TRBV2 to TRBJ1-5, with D possibly matching TRBD1 (5 bases). The CDR3 spans 15 residues. The germline V and J ends were trimmed by 4 bases and 5 bases, with 15 bases remaining between them. Germline values: CDR1 SNHLY, CDR2 FYNNEI. The CDR3 region is CASSVGGVRHQPQHF. The CDR3 nucleotides are TGTGCCAGCAGTGTGGGGGGGGTGAGGCATCAGCCCCAGCATTTT.

Here the CDR3 reads CASSSTGTYGYTF. CDR3 coding DNA: TGTGCCAGCAGCTCAACAGGGACCTATGGCTACACCTTC. This chain connects TRBV5-4 to TRBJ1-2; D is perhaps TRBD1 (6 bases). The V gene lost 3 bases and the J gene lost 4 bases, with 10 bases spanning the gap. The CDR3 is made up of 13 amino acids. The germline V gene has CDR1 SGHNT and CDR2 YYREEE (reference sequence).

This clone has just a few counts. This chain links TRBV6-5 with TRBJ1-6; D unclear. The V and J ends lost 0 bases and 8 bases respectively, with 11 bases between them. The CDR3 runs to 15 residues. Per germline, CDR1 MNHEY and CDR2 SVGAGI. The CDR3 loop is CASSYSSRRDSPLHF. CDR3 DNA sequence: TGTGCCAGCAGTTACTCCTCGCGGCGAGATTCACCCCTCCACTTT.

The genes are TRBV6-5 and TRBJ2-1; tentative D call: TRBD2 (5 bases). V was pared by 7 bases and J by 7 bases, with 17 bases between. The V gene's germline CDR1 is MNHEY and CDR2 SVGAGI. The CDR3 covers 14 residues. In DNA form, the CDR3 reads TGTGCCAGCACCGGTTTCGAAGCGGATAATGAGCAGTTCTTC. Its translation: CASTGFEADNEQFF.

V usage is TRBV2 and J usage is TRBJ1-2; a possible D gene is TRBD1 (5 bases). The CDR3 is 16 amino acids. V was clipped by 1 base and J by 4 bases, with 16 bases between them. CDR1 is SNHLY, CDR2 FYNNEI, per germline. The CDR3, as DNA: TGTGCCAGCAGTGAAGAATCGCCAGGACAAGGCTATGGCTACACCTTC. It is translated as CASSEESPGQGYGYTF.

The gene calls are TRBV29-1 and TRBJ1-1, with 7 bases identical to TRBD1. CDR3 length: 14 amino acids. The J segment lost 7 bases and the V segment lost 6 bases, leaving 14 bases of the junction unmatched. From germline, CDR1 is SQVTM and CDR2 ANQGSEA. As DNA, the CDR3 is TGCAGCGTCGTAAGGGGGCCTGGACAGGATGAAGCTTTCTTT. It translates to CSVVRGPGQDEAFF.

The gene calls are TRBV5-1 and TRBJ2-1; 11 nucleotides line up with TRBD1. J was trimmed by 6 bases and V by 0 bases; bases with no gene match: 2. Germline V gene sequence: CDR1 SGHRS, CDR2 YFSETQ. The CDR3 has 15 residues. CDR3 amino acids: CASSLGGQGGNEQFF. The DNA of the CDR3 is TGCGCCAGCAGCTTGGGGGGACAGGGGGGCAATGAGCAGTTCTTC.

This rearrangement joins TRBV5-4 to TRBJ1-2; TRBD1 matches 7 bases. There are 11 residues in the CDR3. Germline V gene lookup returns CDR1 SGHNT and CDR2 YYREEE (reference sequence). V was pared by 4 bases and J by 8 bases, with 2 bases of the junction left unmatched. The CDR3 reads CASSRGQGYTF. The CDR3 region has the DNA TGTGCCAGCAGCCGGGGACAGGGCTACACCTTC. Variable domain in full (rest from reference TRBV5-4 and TRBJ1-2): ETGVTQSPTHLIKTRGQQVTLRCSSQSGHNTVSWYQQALGQGPQFIFQYYREEENGRGNFPPRFSGLQFPNYSSELNVNALELDDSALYLCASSRGQGYTFGSGTRLTVV.

V usage is TRBV15 and J usage is TRBJ2-1, with 10 bases identical to TRBD2. Germline loops: CDR1 LNHNV, CDR2 YYDKDF (reference sequence). J gave up 6 bases and V 7 bases, and 6 bases lay outside the gene matches. The CDR3 spans 14 residues. CDR3 sequence reads: CATTSGGVSNEQFF. Here the CDR3 DNA reads TGTGCCACCACCAGCGGGGGGGTTTCCAATGAGCAGTTCTTC. The full variable domain, rest sourced from reference TRBV15 and TRBJ2-1, is DAMVIQNPRYQVTQFGKPVTLSCSQTLNHNVMYWYQQKSSQAPKLLFHYYDKDFNNEADTPDNFQSRRPNTSFCFLDIRSPGLGDTAMYLCATTSGGVSNEQFFGPGTRLTVL.

The chain joins TRBV15 to TRBJ2-1, with TRBD1 as a possible D gene (5 bases). This CDR3 spans 14 amino acids. Germline loops: CDR1 LNHNV, CDR2 YYDKDF (reference sequence). V gave up 3 bases and J gave up 2 bases, with 8 bases separating them. The CDR3 loop is CATSRGQTYNEQFF. In DNA, the CDR3 is TGTGCCACCAGCAGGGGGCAGACCTACAATGAGCAGTTCTTC.

V usage is TRBV4-1 and J usage is TRBJ1-2; D is ambiguous. CDR1 and CDR2 from the germline V gene are MGHRA and YSYEKL. Trimming removed 5 bases at V and 6 bases at J, with 13 bases between. CDR3 size: 13 residues. DNA for the CDR3: TGCGCCAGCAGCACAACCATCGGGGATGGCTACACCTTC. This translates into CASSTTIGDGYTF.

The J gene is TRBJ1-6, the V gene TRBV27; perhaps TRBD1 as D (5 bases). V was shortened by 5 bases and J by 4 bases, with 15 bases between the two germline ends. The CDR3 runs to 16 residues. CDR1 and CDR2 (germline): MNHEY, SMNVEV (reference sequence). The DNA for the CDR3 is TGTGCCAGCAGTCACCCGGCAGGGAATTATAATTCACCCCTCCACTTT. Translated: CASSHPAGNYNSPLHF.

This rearrangement joins TRBV7-9 to TRBJ2-5; 11 nucleotides match TRBD2. The CDR3 runs to 19 residues. Germline V gene data show CDR1 as SEHNR and CDR2 as FQNEAQ (reference sequence). The junction had 13 bases not matched to a gene; V was cut back by 1 base and J by 3 bases. This CDR3 reads CASSLGAGTTSGTKETQYF. The CDR3 DNA sequence: TGTGCCAGCAGCTTAGGAGCGGGTACGACTAGCGGGACGAAAGAGACCCAGTACTTC.

V and J are TRBV6-5 and TRBJ1-2; TRBD1 might be the D (6 bases). The CDR3 is made up of 13 amino acids. From germline, CDR1 is MNHEY and CDR2 SVGAGI. Trimming took off 8 bases at V and 7 bases at J, with 17 bases between the two ends. The CDR3 DNA reads TGTGCCAGCCGAGGACAGTATGAGTCTGGCTACACCTTC. Translating gives CASRGQYESGYTF.

This clone has more than one count but fewer than ten. The chain combines TRBV7-6 with TRBJ1-3, with 9 bases lining up with TRBD1. CDR3 length: 15 amino acids. CDR1 SGHVS and CDR2 FNYEAQ come from the germline V gene. V lost 5 bases, J lost 3 bases, and 5 bases stayed unmatched. The CDR3 DNA is TGTGCCAGCAGCCGGACGACAGGGGGTGGAAACACCATATATTTT. This gives the protein CASSRTTGGGNTIYF. Full variable domain (missing parts from reference TRBV7-6 and TRBJ1-3): GAGVSQSPRYKVTKRGQDVALRCDPISGHVSLYWYRQALGQGPEFLTYFNYEAQQDKSGLPNDRFSAERPEGSISTLTIQRTEQRDSAMYRCASSRTTGGGNTIYFGEGSWLTVV.

The chain is built from TRBV4-1 and TRBJ2-7; 7 positions agree with TRBD1. This CDR3 has 13 amino acids. Losses at the gene ends were 1 base for V and 3 bases for J; bases not matched to a gene: 0. CDR1 is MGHRA, CDR2 YSYEKL, per germline. CDR3 sequence: CASSQGTGYEQYF. The DNA of the CDR3 is TGCGCCAGCAGCCAAGGGACAGGCTACGAGCAGTACTTC.

This chain uses TRBV9 with TRBJ2-7, with 10 bases lining up with TRBD1. Germline CDR1 is SGDLS and CDR2 is YYNGEE. The CDR3 sequence is 15 residues long. The V and J ends lost 4 bases and 3 bases, in that order; junction bases with no gene match: 7. CDR3 DNA: TGTGCCAGCAGCACCTCGGGGGACAGGGGCTACGAGCAGTACTTC. As protein: CASSTSGDRGYEQYF.